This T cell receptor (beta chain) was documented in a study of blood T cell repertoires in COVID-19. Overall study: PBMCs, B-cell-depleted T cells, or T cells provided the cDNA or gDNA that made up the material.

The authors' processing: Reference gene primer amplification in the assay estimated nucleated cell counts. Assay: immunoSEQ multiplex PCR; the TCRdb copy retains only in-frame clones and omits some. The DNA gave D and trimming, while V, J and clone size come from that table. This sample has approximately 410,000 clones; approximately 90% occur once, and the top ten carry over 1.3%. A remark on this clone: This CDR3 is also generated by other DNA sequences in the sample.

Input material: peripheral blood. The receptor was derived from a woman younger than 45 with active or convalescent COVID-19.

In DNA form, the CDR3 reads TGCGCCAGCAGCCAACCAGTTGATACGCAGTATTTT. As protein: CASSQPVDTQYF. This sequence joins TRBV4-1 and TRBJ2-3; D is ambiguous. Looked up from germline, CDR1 is MGHRA and CDR2 is YSYEKL. The V and J ends lost 2 bases and 6 bases respectively, with 6 bases between them. CDR3 length: 12 amino acids.